Listed here are 7 T cell receptor beta chains from one sample, sequenced in a study of shared clonotypes between healthy human individuals. The naive CD8 fraction comprised CD45RO-negative cells positively selected for CCR7 and excluded terminally differentiated effector memory CD45RA+ cells. TCRdb keeps only in-frame clones here, not all; method: immunoSEQ multiplex PCR. The profile shows about 1,800,000 clones, about 95% of them singletons. Material: naive CD8+ T cells sorted from blood. The receptors here all came from a man younger than 35 in good health.

V and J are TRBV7-9 and TRBJ2-3; unclear D gene. The germline V and J ends were trimmed by 4 bases and 5 bases, with 10 bases remaining between them. CDR3 size: 13 residues. CDR1 SEHNR and CDR2 FQNEAQ come from the germline V gene (reference sequence). CDR3 residues: CASSSTPRDTQYF. DNA of the CDR3: TGTGCCAGCAGCTCCACCCCCAGAGATACGCAGTATTTT.

The chain has TRBV9 and TRBJ2-1; tentative D call: TRBD2 (7 bases). With 6 bases removed from V and 7 bases from J, the gap between germline ends came to 14 bases. The CDR3 covers 13 residues. Germline V gene sequence: CDR1 SGDLS, CDR2 YYNGEE. CDR3 coding DNA: TGTGCCAGCACCCCAGGGGAGGGGAATGAGCAGTTCTTC. It encodes CASTPGEGNEQFF.

Only one count was recorded for this clone. The chain employs TRBV11-2 and TRBJ1-5; D gene unclear. V lost 2 bases to trimming and J lost 7 bases, with 6 bases between them. This CDR3 comprises 12 residues. CDR1 and CDR2 from the germline V gene are SGHAT and FQNNGV. CDR3 region: CASSLYGQPQHF. CDR3 DNA sequence: TGTGCCAGCAGCTTATACGGGCAGCCCCAGCATTTT.

This chain uses TRBV5-4 with TRBJ2-3, with D perhaps being TRBD1 or TRBD2 (5 bases each). CDR3 size: 15 residues. From germline, CDR1 is SGHNT and CDR2 YYREEE (reference sequence). Trimming cost V 6 bases and J 4 bases, with 18 bases left between them. CDR3 DNA: TGTGCCAGCACCCTGTTGGGCCTGGGGGCAGATACGCAGTATTTT. This gives the protein CASTLLGLGADTQYF.

This sequence joins TRBV5-8 and TRBJ2-7; TRBD1 aligns across 7 bases. V lost 4 bases and J lost 1; bases outside the gene matches: 11. CDR1 and CDR2 from the germline V gene are SGHTS and YDEGEE. The CDR3 is 16 amino acids. CDR3 amino acids: CASSTTDRNPSYEQYF. The CDR3 DNA reads as TGTGCCAGCAGCACCACGGACAGGAACCCATCCTACGAGCAGTACTTC.

The rearrangement links TRBV27 to TRBJ1-1; no firm D call. The length of the CDR3 is 15 residues. The V and J ends lost 2 bases and 5 bases respectively, with 15 bases between them. Germline V gene sequence: CDR1 MNHEY, CDR2 SMNVEV (reference sequence). CDR3 residues: CASSLVGSEDTEAFF. In DNA form, the CDR3 reads TGTGCCAGCAGTTTAGTAGGGAGCGAAGATACTGAAGCTTTCTTT.

The V and J genes are TRBV7-8 and TRBJ2-1, with 9 bases matching TRBD1. Germline CDR1 is SGHVS and CDR2 is FQNEAQ. The junction had 4 bases not matched to a gene; V was cut back by 3 bases and J by 1 base. This CDR3 region has 16 residues. The CDR3 nucleotides are TGTGCCAGCAGCTTCCGGACAGGGGTTTCCTACAATGAGCAGTTCTTC. Protein product: CASSFRTGVSYNEQFF.